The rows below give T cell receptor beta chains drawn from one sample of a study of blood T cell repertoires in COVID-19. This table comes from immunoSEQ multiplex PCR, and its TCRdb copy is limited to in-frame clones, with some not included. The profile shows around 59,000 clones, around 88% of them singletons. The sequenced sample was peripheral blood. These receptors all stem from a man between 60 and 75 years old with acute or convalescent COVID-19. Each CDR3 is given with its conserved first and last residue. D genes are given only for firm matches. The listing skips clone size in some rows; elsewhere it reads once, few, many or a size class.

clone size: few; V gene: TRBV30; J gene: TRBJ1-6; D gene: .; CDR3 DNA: TGTGCCTGGAGCCAGGGTTTAGTCTATAATTCACCCCTCCACTTT; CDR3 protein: CAWSQGLVYNSPLHF
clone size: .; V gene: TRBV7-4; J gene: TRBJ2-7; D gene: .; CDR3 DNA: TGTGCCAGCAGCTTAGAAGGTCCAGGGGATCCAGCGGGACCCTACGAGCAGTACTTC; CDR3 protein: CASSLEGPGDPAGPYEQYF
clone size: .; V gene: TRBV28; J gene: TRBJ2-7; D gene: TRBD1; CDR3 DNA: TGTGCCAGCAGTTATTGGACAGGGGGGAACGAGCAGTACTTC; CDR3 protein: CASSYWTGGNEQYF
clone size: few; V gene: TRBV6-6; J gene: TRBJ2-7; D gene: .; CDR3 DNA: TGTGCCAGCAGTCCGGGGGCCTACGAGCAGTACTTC; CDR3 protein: CASSPGAYEQYF
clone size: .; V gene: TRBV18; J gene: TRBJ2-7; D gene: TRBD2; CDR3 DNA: TGTGCCAGCTCCCTAGGACTAGCAAGCGAGCAGTACTTC; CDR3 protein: CASSLGLASEQYF
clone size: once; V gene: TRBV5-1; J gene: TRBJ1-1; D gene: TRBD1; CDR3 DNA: TGCGCCAGCAGCCCAATGACAGGGACCATCGGCACTGAAGCTTTCTTT; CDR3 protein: CASSPMTGTIGTEAFF
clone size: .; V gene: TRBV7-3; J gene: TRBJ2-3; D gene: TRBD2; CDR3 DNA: TGTGCCAGCAGCCTCACCGGGACTAGCGGCACAGATACGCAGTATTTT; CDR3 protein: CASSLTGTSGTDTQYF
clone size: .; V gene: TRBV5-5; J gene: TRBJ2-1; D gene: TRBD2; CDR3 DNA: TGTGCCAGCAGCCACAGGGGGGGACTAGCGGGAGACGACGTCGATGAGCAGTTCTTC; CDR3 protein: CASSHRGGLAGDDVDEQFF
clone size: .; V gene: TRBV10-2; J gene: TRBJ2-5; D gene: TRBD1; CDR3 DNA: TGCGCCAGCAGTGGGGGACAGGGGGCTAGGGAGACCCAGTACTTC; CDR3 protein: CASSGGQGARETQYF
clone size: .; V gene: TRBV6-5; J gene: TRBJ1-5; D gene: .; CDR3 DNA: TGTGCCAGCAGTCCCTCGAGGGGGAGCAATCAGCCCCAGCATTTT; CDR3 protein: CASSPSRGSNQPQHF
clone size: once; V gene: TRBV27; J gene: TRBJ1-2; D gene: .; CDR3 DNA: TGTGCCAGCAGTTTATTTAGGAGTGGCTATGGCTACACCTTC; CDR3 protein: CASSLFRSGYGYTF
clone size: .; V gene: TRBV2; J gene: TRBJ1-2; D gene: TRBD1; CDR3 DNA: TGTGCCAGCGCCAGGGGGAAATGGGATGGCTACACCTTC; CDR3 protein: CASARGKWDGYTF
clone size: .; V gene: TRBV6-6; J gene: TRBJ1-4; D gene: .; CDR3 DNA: TGTGCCAGCAGTTACTCCGGGGGAAATGAAAAACTGTTTTTT; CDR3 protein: CASSYSGGNEKLFF
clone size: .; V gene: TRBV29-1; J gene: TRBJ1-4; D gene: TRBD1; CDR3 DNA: TGCAGCGCCCAAGGACAGGCAACTAATGAAAAACTGTTTTTT; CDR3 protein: CSAQGQATNEKLFF
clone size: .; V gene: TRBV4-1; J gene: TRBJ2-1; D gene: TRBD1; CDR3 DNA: TGCGCCAGCAGCCAGGCTCGGACAGGGCAGAACAATGAGCAGTTCTTC; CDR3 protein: CASSQARTGQNNEQFF
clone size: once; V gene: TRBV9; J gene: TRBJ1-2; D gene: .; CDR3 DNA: TGTGCCAGCAGCGTAGACAGTAACTATGGCTACACCTTC; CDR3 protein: CASSVDSNYGYTF
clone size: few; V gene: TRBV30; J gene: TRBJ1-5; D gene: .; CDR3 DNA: TGTGCCTGGAGTCCACATCGGGGGGGGAATCAGCCCCAGCATTTT; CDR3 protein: CAWSPHRGGNQPQHF
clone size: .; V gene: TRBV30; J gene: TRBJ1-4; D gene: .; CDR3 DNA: TGTGCCTGGAGTCCGACAGACAGCCCTAATGAAAAACTGTTTTTT; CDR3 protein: CAWSPTDSPNEKLFF
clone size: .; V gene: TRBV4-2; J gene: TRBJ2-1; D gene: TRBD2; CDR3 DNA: TGTGCCAGCAGCCCCCGCCTGGCTAGCGGGAGGGGGCTTGGGCAGTTCTTC; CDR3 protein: CASSPRLASGRGLGQFF
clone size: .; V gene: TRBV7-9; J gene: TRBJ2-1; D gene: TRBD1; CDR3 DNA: TGTGCCAGCAGCGCGGGACAGGGGCAGTTCTTC; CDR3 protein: CASSAGQGQFF
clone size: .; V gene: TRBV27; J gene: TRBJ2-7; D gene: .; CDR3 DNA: TGTGCCAGCAGGCGGAGGGGTACGGGATACGAGCAGTACTTC; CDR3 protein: CASRRRGTGYEQYF